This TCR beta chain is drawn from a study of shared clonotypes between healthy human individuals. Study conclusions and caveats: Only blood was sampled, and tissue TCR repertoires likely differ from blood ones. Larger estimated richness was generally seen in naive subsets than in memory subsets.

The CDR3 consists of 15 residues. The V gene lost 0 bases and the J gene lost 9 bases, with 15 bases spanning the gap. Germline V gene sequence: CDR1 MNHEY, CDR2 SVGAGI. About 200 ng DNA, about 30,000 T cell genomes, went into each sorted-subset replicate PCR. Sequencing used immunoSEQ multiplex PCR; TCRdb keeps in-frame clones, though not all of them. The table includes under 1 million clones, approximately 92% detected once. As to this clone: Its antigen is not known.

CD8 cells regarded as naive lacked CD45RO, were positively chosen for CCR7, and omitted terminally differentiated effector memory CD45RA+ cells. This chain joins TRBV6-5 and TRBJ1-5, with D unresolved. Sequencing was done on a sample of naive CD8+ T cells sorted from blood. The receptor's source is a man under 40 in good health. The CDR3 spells CASSYSRFGSGPQHF. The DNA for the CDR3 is TGTGCCAGCAGTTACTCCAGGTTCGGGTCCGGGCCCCAGCATTTT.